One TCR beta chain is described in this entry. Libraries were prepared by immunoSEQ multiplex PCR; TCRdb keeps only in-frame clonotypes and omits some of them. This table has about 38,000 clones, approximately 80% appearing once. This sample stems from a study of OX40 agonist ivuxolimab in advanced cancers. This CDR3 comprises 14 residues. Germline CDR1 SEHNR, CDR2 FQNEAQ (reference sequence). V was trimmed by 3 bases and J by 7 bases, leaving 12 bases between them. Sequencing was performed on CD4+ or CD8+ T cells sorted from blood, taken in a trial of the OX40 agonist ivuxolimab. The chain joins TRBV7-9 to TRBJ1-4, with D possibly TRBD1 on 5 matching bases. The sequence was collected from an adult with an advanced solid tumor such as melanoma, head and neck, liver or kidney cancer. CDR3 in DNA: TGTGCCAGCAGCTTGGGGGGGTTGGGTGAAAAACTGTTTTTT. Its protein product is CASSLGGLGEKLFF.